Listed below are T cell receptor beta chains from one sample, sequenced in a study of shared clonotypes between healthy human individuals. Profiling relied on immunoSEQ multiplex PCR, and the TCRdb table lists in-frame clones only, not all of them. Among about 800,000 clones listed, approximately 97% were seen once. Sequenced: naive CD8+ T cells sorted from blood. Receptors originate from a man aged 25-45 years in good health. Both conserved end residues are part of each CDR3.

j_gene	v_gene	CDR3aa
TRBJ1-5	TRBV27	CASSLSYEREPQHF
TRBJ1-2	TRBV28	CASSLLAQGAYGYTF
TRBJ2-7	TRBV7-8	CASSLGITSRYEQYF
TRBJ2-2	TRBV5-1	CASSPGALERGTGELFF
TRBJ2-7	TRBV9	CASSVAPPYEQYF
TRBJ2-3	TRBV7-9	CASSLVGTDTQYF
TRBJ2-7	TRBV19	CASSIGGTGREQYF
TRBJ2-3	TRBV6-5	CASSYGVDTQYF
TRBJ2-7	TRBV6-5	CASSSSGRGEQYF
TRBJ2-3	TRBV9	CASSVVGGTDTQYF
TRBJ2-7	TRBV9	CASSVALGGGDEQYF
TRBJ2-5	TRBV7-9	CASSPSVAQYF
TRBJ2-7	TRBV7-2	CASSSSGTFYEQYF
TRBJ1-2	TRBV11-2	CASSLGGAYGYTF
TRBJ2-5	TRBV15	CATSRDKGTGETQYF
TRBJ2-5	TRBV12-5	CASGVTGAQETQYF
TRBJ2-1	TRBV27	CASSLIGPGNEQFF
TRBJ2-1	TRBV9	CASSVSSGRAIEQFF
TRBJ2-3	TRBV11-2	CASSSSPGGPADTQYF
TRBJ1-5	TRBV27	CASSLSAYSSNQPQHF
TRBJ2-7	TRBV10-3	CAIKGDYEQYF
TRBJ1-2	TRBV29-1	CSVSLTTGPDVYGYTF
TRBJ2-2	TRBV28	CASSWREGYTGELFF
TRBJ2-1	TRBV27	CASSLDRTSSYNEQFF
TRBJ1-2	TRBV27	CASSLSIAGSGYGYTF
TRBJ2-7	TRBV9	CASSVSWDRAREQYF